This T cell receptor beta chain was documented in a study of T cells in localized non-small cell lung cancer. Study-wide findings and caveats: Adjacent lung held a median roughly 60 of the top 100 tumor clones. Exceeding tumor, uninvolved adjacent lung had the highest T cell clonality. The tumor had only one region sequenced, so heterogeneity remains possible. Greater blood T cell density accompanied longer overall survival.

This CDR3 comprises 12 residues. CDR1 GTSNPN and CDR2 SVGIG come from the germline V gene (reference sequence). This clone was counted a single time. The antigen is unknown. An end of the junction differs from the germline gene, which may be a read error. Data came from immunoSEQ multiplex PCR; TCRdb stores just in-frame clones and leaves some out. The table has around 64,000 clones, 80% to 90% seen once. This sequence joins TRBV30 and TRBJ1-1, with D unclear. This receptor was taken from a man between 40 and 75 years old with stage I squamous cell lung carcinoma. This specimen was peripheral blood, taken before any cancer treatment. CDR3 bases: TGTGCCTGGATCAGCCAGAACACTGAAGCTTCCTTT. Translating gives CAWISQNTEASF.